The next 8 T cell receptor beta chains were all read from a single sample in a study of blood T cell repertoires in COVID-19. Here immunoSEQ multiplex PCR was the method, and the copy in TCRdb shows in-frame clones only, minus some. The repertoire consists of around 300,000 clones, with 87% occurring once and the leading ten covering roughly 6.2%. What was sequenced was PBMCs or T cells enriched from blood (not recorded which). The receptors derive from a woman between 40 and 50 years old who had recovered from COVID-19.

The chain joins TRBV28 to TRBJ2-7; 10 bases match TRBD2. Germline loops: CDR1 MDHEN, CDR2 SYDVKM. There are 14 residues in the CDR3. J gave up 3 bases and V 8 bases, and 7 bases lay outside the gene matches. In DNA form, the CDR3 reads TGTGCCAGCGTTGGAGCGGGAGGGCGCTACGAGCAGTACTTC. The encoded protein is CASVGAGGRYEQYF. The whole variable domain, remainder taken from reference TRBV28 and TRBJ2-7, is DVKVTQSSRYLVKRTGEKVFLECVQDMDHENMFWYRQDPGLGLRLIYFSYDVKMKEKGDIPEGYSVSREKKERFSLILESASTNQTSMYLCASVGAGGRYEQYFGPGTRLTVT.

The chain carries TRBV5-1 and TRBJ2-7; TRBD2 agrees at 9 bases. V trimming: 6 bases; J trimming: 1 base; junction bases outside the gene matches: 8. CDR1 is SGHRS, CDR2 YFSETQ, per germline. This CDR3 has 15 amino acids. The CDR3 DNA reads TGCGCCAGCACCGCATGGGCGGGAGGGTCCTACGAGCAGTACTTC. This translates into CASTAWAGGSYEQYF.

V usage is TRBV3-1 (or the pseudogene TRBV3-2) and J usage is TRBJ2-7; TRBD2 is a possible D gene (5 bases). Trimming cost V 1 base and J 2 bases, with 12 bases left between them. The CDR3 has 15 residues. Germline loops: CDR1 LGHDT, CDR2 YNNKEL (reference sequence). CDR3 DNA sequence: TGTGCCAGCAGCCAAGCCCTTGGAGGCCCCTACGAGCAGTACTTC. This codes for CASSQALGGPYEQYF.

V gene TRBV13 combines with J gene TRBJ2-6; 8 nucleotides align to TRBD1. The CDR3 spans 16 residues. J gave up 4 bases and V 4 bases, and 6 bases lay outside the gene matches. From germline, CDR1 is PRHDT and CDR2 FYEKMQ (reference sequence). The CDR3 reads CASSSGGWTGANVLTF. The DNA for the CDR3 is TGTGCCAGCAGCTCAGGGGGCTGGACAGGGGCCAACGTCCTGACTTTC.

J is TRBJ1-3 and V is TRBV7-6, with 11 bases lining up with TRBD1. V trimming: 5 bases; J trimming: 2 bases; junction bases outside the gene matches: 2. Germline lookup yields CDR1 SGHVS and CDR2 FNYEAQ. This CDR3 spans 15 amino acids. In nucleotides, the CDR3 is TGTGCCAGCAGCGTGGACAGGGGGCCTGGAAACACCATATATTTT. Its protein is CASSVDRGPGNTIYF. Using reference TRBV7-6 and TRBJ1-3 for the parts outside the CDR3, the full variable domain is GAGVSQSPRYKVTKRGQDVALRCDPISGHVSLYWYRQALGQGPEFLTYFNYEAQQDKSGLPNDRFSAERPEGSISTLTIQRTEQRDSAMYRCASSVDRGPGNTIYFGEGSWLTVV.

This clone has a handful of counts. In DNA, the CDR3 is TGTGCCACCAGCAGAGAGGTGGGCCATTACGAGCAGTACTTC. It encodes CATSREVGHYEQYF. The genes are TRBV15 and TRBJ2-7; no clear D gene. The V gene's germline CDR1 is LNHNV and CDR2 YYDKDF (reference sequence). The CDR3 consists of 14 residues. V lost 0 bases and J 4 bases, leaving 10 bases between the germline ends.

This clone appeared a few times. V is TRBV11-2 and J is TRBJ2-7; TRBD1 matches at 7 bases. The V and J ends lost 5 bases and 6 bases, in that order; junction bases with no gene match: 7. The CDR3 extends over 13 amino acids. The germline CDR1 and CDR2 sequences are SGHAT and FQNNGV. The CDR3 DNA reads TGTGCCAGCAGCAGACAGGGTTTCGGCGAGCAGTACTTC. Residues: CASSRQGFGEQYF.

A single count supports this clone. The genes are TRBV5-6 and TRBJ1-2; D perhaps matches TRBD1 (5 bases). CDR1 SGHDT and CDR2 YYEEEE come from the germline V gene. Trimming shortened V by 4 bases and J by 6 bases, and 16 bases separated the two germline ends. The CDR3 loop spans 14 amino acids. CDR3 bases: TGTGCCAGCAGCCCTTTACCAGGGCTTGATGGCTACACCTTC. It codes for CASSPLPGLDGYTF.